The T cell receptor (beta chain) described here comes from a study of blood T cells in healthy people across ages. Approximately 9.2 milliliters was the volume of peripheral blood drawn from each donor. Combining a sample-barcoded 5' primer with a J-beta primer mix, a second PCR ran for roughly 7 to 12 cycles. TCRdb reprocessed the 5' RACE reads via MiXCR and lists one record per CDR3 protein. The sample lists around 800,000 distinct CDR3 sequences; 40% to 50% were seen once. J gave up 6 bases and V 3 bases, and 11 bases lay outside the gene matches. CDR1 MDHEN and CDR2 SYDVKM come from the germline V gene. There are 16 residues in the CDR3. Study results and caveats: Long-lived donors exceeded aged donors in naive CD4+ cells and diversity. From one million sequenced T cells, diversity estimates were lower bounds.

This clonotype was observed a few times. Its antigen is not identified. The source is a man aged 60 to 69 in good health. The J gene is TRBJ2-1, the V gene TRBV28; TRBD2 matches 7 bases. Sequences were obtained from blood. CDR3 nucleotide sequence: TGTGCCAGCAGTTTCGTAAGCGGAGGGAGGGCCAATGAGCAGTTCTTC. Translating it yields CASSFVSGGRANEQFF.